The clone carrying this TCR beta chain was recorded once. This CDR3 has 14 residues. Germline lookup yields CDR1 SEHNR and CDR2 FQNEAQ (reference sequence). V was trimmed by 0 bases and J by 2 bases, leaving 7 bases between them. This entry comes from a study of control samples from healthy donors and cancer patients. Measured with immunoSEQ multiplex PCR; TCRdb has only the in-frame clones, and not every one. Of about 61,000 clones in the sample, around 90% were seen once. The sequencing input was PBMCs. This clonotype originated in a man in his sixties with colorectal cancer. V and J are TRBV7-9 and TRBJ1-2, with D unresolved. CDR3 region: CASSLAIRNYGYTF. As DNA, the CDR3 is TGTGCCAGCAGCTTAGCCATCCGGAACTATGGCTACACCTTC.